This T cell receptor beta chain was captured in a study of T cells in localized non-small cell lung cancer (dated by TCRdb to 2019 to 2021). A note on the overall study: The study analyzed T cell repertoires of 200 to 300 early-stage NSCLC patients, comparing tumors and uninvolved tumor-adjacent lungs. The cohort comprised approximately 240 treatment-naïve NSCLC patients with resected, localized lung tumors. A mean age of 66.3 years was recorded for the NSCLC patients, of whom more than 120 were male and 95 to 110 were female.

TCR beta CDR3 regions were sequenced from DNA using the immunoSEQ Assay. Turning to the authors' computational methods: T cell density was computed as TCR beta template counts normalized to usable DNA estimated by amplifying housekeeping genes. The preseqR package was used to estimate richness by extrapolating to 400,000 templates for PBMC samples and to 120,000 templates for tissue samples. Clonality was defined as one minus Pielou's evenness. Tissue-enriched TCRs were identified through differential abundance testing performed on productive amino-acid clonotypes, with a minimum total count of 5 and an alpha of 0.1. The Jaccard Index and the Morisita Overlap Index were used to quantify repertoire overlap between compartments. GLIPH clustered TCR beta CDR3s with public tetramer-defined viral CDR3s; viral motifs required at least three viral sequences plus V-gene enrichment. TCRdb carries this immuneACCESS record with in-frame sequences only. Its versions omit some clonotypes, under half of them owing to an unresolved V gene in the studies checked, with the rest unexplained. That table gives V, J and clone size, and the DNA gave D and trimming. For this sample there are approximately 16,000 clones; 85% appear just once. The biggest ten clones account for 24% of the sample.

At diagnosis, tumor, uninvolved tumor-adjacent lung and peripheral blood were collected and then preserved as a mix of FFPE and fresh-frozen material. Blood samples were analyzed as peripheral blood mononuclear cells for TCR repertoire profiling. The CDR3 runs 15 residues from the cysteine to the phenylalanine. Of all the DNA, just the CDR3 is kept, 45 bases in frame from base 1. The CDR1 and CDR2 encoded by the germline V gene are SGHRS and YFSETQ. V loses 5 bases at its end and J loses 3 bases; junction bases beyond the gene matches: 8. Paper-wide results and their limitations: Higher blood T cell density associated with longer overall survival, while higher adjacent-lung clonality associated with shorter survival. Uninvolved tumor-adjacent lung showed the highest T cell clonality, higher than tumor, which suggests more focused antigenic responses in the uninvolved tumor-adjacent lung. Because multi-region tumor sequencing was not performed, intratumor heterogeneity could not be ruled out. A median of roughly 60 of the top 100 tumor clones turned up in the paired uninvolved adjacent lung, and roughly 28 of those clones also ranked among the top 100 of that same adjacent lung. Because the study design was exploratory, TCR variables were selected using unadjusted p-values without false-discovery rate correction.

This clone was counted a few times. Its target antigen remains unknown. No base quality information exists; no much larger clone differs at one position. This clonotype originated in a female donor aged 60 or older with stage I squamous cell lung carcinoma. The chain is encoded by TRBV5-1 joined to TRBJ1-5; TRBD1 lines up with 7 middle nucleotides. The input for sequencing was peripheral blood, taken before any cancer treatment. The CDR3 corresponds to CASSKTGVANQPQHF. The sequenced DNA: TGCGCCAGCAGTAAAACAGGGGTAGCCAATCAGCCCCAGCATTTT.